The 16 T cell receptor beta chains below all came from one sample that was sequenced in a study of blood T cell repertoires in COVID-19. The data were produced by immunoSEQ multiplex PCR, yet TCRdb's version contains in-frame clones alone and is incomplete. The repertoire has about 200,000 clones, 84% of them found once; the top ten carry approximately 13%. The sample comprised peripheral blood. These receptors were taken from a human donor in a cohort sampled during active COVID-19.

This clone was picked up a small number of times. J is TRBJ1-5 and V is TRBV5-1; D remains unclear. CDR1 and CDR2 from the germline V gene are SGHRS and YFSETQ. The CDR3 is 14 amino acids. The V end was cut by 1 base, the J end by 8 bases, with 13 bases between. Here the CDR3 reads CASSLTSGSKPQHF. In nucleotides, the CDR3 is TGCGCCAGCAGCTTGACGTCAGGCAGCAAGCCCCAGCATTTT.

This sequence joins TRBV4-2 and TRBJ1-5; the D gene is possibly TRBD1 (6 bases). The CDR3 sequence is 15 residues long. V dropped 1 base and J dropped 4 bases, with 11 bases sitting between them. CDR1 is LGHNA, CDR2 YNFKEQ, per germline. CDR3 region: CASSQGDRLNQPQHF. The CDR3 DNA reads TGTGCCAGCAGCCAAGGAGACAGGCTTAATCAGCCCCAGCATTTT.

V gene TRBV5-4 combines with J gene TRBJ2-3, with D possibly TRBD2 on 5 matching bases. Germline V gene sequence: CDR1 SGHNT, CDR2 YYREEE (reference sequence). CDR3 size: 14 residues. V shed 2 bases and J shed 6 bases, with 13 bases lying between them. This CDR3 reads CASSLGGRGDTQYF. Written as DNA, the CDR3 is TGTGCCAGCAGCTTAGGCGGGCGCGGGGATACGCAGTATTTT.

This clone was seen only once. V gene TRBV12-3 or TRBV12-4 combines with J gene TRBJ1-5, with D unclear. The CDR3 consists of 13 residues. V was clipped by 3 bases and J by 3 bases, with 6 bases between them. The CDR3 bases are TGTGCCAGCAGTTTTGAGGACAATCAGCCCCAGCATTTT. It is translated as CASSFEDNQPQHF.

The V and J genes are TRBV2 and TRBJ2-7, with 7 bases matching TRBD1. The CDR3 is made up of 14 amino acids. The germline V gene encodes CDR1 SNHLY and CDR2 FYNNEI. The junction had 4 bases not matched to a gene; V was cut back by 2 bases and J by 3 bases. The CDR3 coding sequence is TGTGCCAGCAGTGAAAACCCAGGGGGCTACGAGCAGTACTTC. It yields the protein CASSENPGGYEQYF.

This rearrangement joins TRBV20-1 to TRBJ2-7; no reliable D call. This CDR3 is 11 amino acids long. Germline loops: CDR1 DFQATT, CDR2 SNEGSKA (reference sequence). Trimming removed 6 bases from V and 2 bases from J, with 8 bases in between. The CDR3 protein is CSAGLAYEQYF. Here the CDR3 DNA reads TGCAGTGCCGGGTTGGCCTACGAGCAGTACTTC.

The chain combines TRBV27 with TRBJ1-5; tentatively, D is TRBD1 (5 bases). Germline CDR1 and CDR2: MNHEY and SMNVEV (reference sequence). The CDR3 extends over 15 amino acids. V was clipped by 0 bases and J by 4 bases, with 10 bases between them. The CDR3 DNA reads as TGTGCCAGCAGTTTATCGAGGCAGGGTAATCAGCCCCAGCATTTT. Its translation: CASSLSRQGNQPQHF.

This clone was detected only once. The V and J genes are TRBV12-5 and TRBJ2-1; weak D call: TRBD2 (6 bases). V was clipped by 1 base and J by 7 bases, with 8 bases between them. Germline V gene sequence: CDR1 LGHNT, CDR2 FRNRAP. CDR3 size: 13 residues. In DNA form, the CDR3 reads TGTGCTAGTGGTTTGGATCTAGCGAATGAGCAGTTCTTC. This sequence encodes CASGLDLANEQFF.

The rearrangement uses TRBV6-5 and TRBJ2-1; TRBD2 aligns across 8 bases. The CDR3 extends over 13 amino acids. The trim removed 7 bases at V and 3 bases at J, leaving 2 bases unmatched. In germline, CDR1 is MNHEY, CDR2 SVGAGI. DNA of the CDR3: TGTGCCAGCACGCTAGCGGGCTACAATGAGCAGTTCTTC. It yields the protein CASTLAGYNEQFF.

J is TRBJ2-7 and V is TRBV7-2; 13 nucleotides align to TRBD2. The CDR3 is 18 amino acids. The germline V gene encodes CDR1 SGHTA and CDR2 FQGNSA. Trimming cost V 5 bases and J 4 bases; bases outside gene matches: 14. CDR3 nucleotides: TGTGCCAGCAGCCCGGAAAGACTAGCGGGAGGAACGGAATACGAGCAGTACTTC. Amino acid sequence: CASSPERLAGGTEYEQYF.

The chain recombines TRBV7-8 with TRBJ2-1; 7 bases fit TRBD2. V lost 2 bases and J lost 4; bases outside the gene matches: 17. The CDR3 consists of 19 residues. CDR1 is SGHVS and CDR2 is FQNEAQ in the germline V gene. In DNA, the CDR3 is TGTGCCAGCAGCTTAAGGCCCGCGGGAGTCGCTATAAGGTACAATGAGCAGTTCTTC. This codes for CASSLRPAGVAIRYNEQFF.

The V and J genes are TRBV5-4 and TRBJ2-5; TRBD2 matches at 7 bases. This CDR3 spans 16 amino acids. Germline V gene sequence: CDR1 SGHNT, CDR2 YYREEE (reference sequence). Trimming removed 0 bases from V and 3 bases from J; junction bases left unmatched: 8. The CDR3 loop is CASSLEGGEGEETQYF. The CDR3 coding sequence is TGTGCCAGCAGCTTGGAGGGCGGGGAGGGCGAAGAGACCCAGTACTTC.

The genes are TRBV19 and TRBJ2-1, with TRBD2 matching over 9 bases. This CDR3 region has 15 residues. Germline CDR1 reads LNHDA; CDR2 reads SQIVND (reference sequence). J gave up 6 bases and V 9 bases, and 12 bases lay outside the gene matches. CDR3 region: CASSIAGEGFNEQFF. CDR3 bases: TGTGCCAGCTCAATAGCGGGAGAAGGGTTCAATGAGCAGTTCTTC.

This clone was picked up a small number of times. The J gene is TRBJ1-3, the V gene TRBV6-5, with TRBD1 matching over 7 bases. Germline CDR1 and CDR2: MNHEY and SVGAGI. There are 15 residues in the CDR3. The V gene end was trimmed by 6 bases and the J gene end by 0 bases; junction bases not matched to a gene: 5. CDR3 residues: CASRTDRNSGNTIYF. CDR3 sequence (DNA): TGTGCCAGCAGGACGGACAGGAACTCTGGAAACACCATATATTTT.

V gene TRBV12-5 combines with J gene TRBJ1-1; 9 nucleotides align to TRBD1. CDR3 length equals 16 residues. The V gene end was trimmed by 1 base and the J gene end by 4 bases; junction bases not matched to a gene: 7. Per the germline V gene, CDR1 is LGHNT and CDR2 is FRNRAP. The DNA of the CDR3 is TGTGCTAGTGGTTTGGCCACAGGGGGCGAGGTCACTGAAGCTTTCTTT. Translated, it gives CASGLATGGEVTEAFF.

Notes on this clone: Other nucleotide sequences from this sample produce the same CDR3. The chain joins TRBV28 to TRBJ2-5; D possibly corresponds to TRBD2 (6 bases). V lost 3 bases, J lost 2 bases, and 7 bases lay in between. This CDR3 is built from 13 residues. CDR1 is MDHEN, CDR2 SYDVKM, per germline. This CDR3 reads CASSLGGQETQYF. The CDR3 DNA follows: TGTGCCAGCAGTTTGGGGGGTCAAGAGACCCAGTACTTC.